This T cell receptor (beta chain) emerged from a study of PD-1 blockade in classical Hodgkin lymphoma. Some clones are missing from TCRdb's copy, which holds only in-frame ones; the method was immunoSEQ multiplex PCR. This sample carries around 91,000 clones, around 86% of them seen once, and the ten largest clones take about 20%. The CDR3 has 13 amino acids. V was shortened by 0 bases and J by 2 bases, with 5 bases between the two germline ends. Germline loops: CDR1 SGHRS, CDR2 YFSETQ. Relapse was seen in all patients after autologous stem cell transplantation, and brentuximab vedotin exposure was variable.

This clonotype was sampled from a human donor with classical Hodgkin lymphoma. V and J are TRBV5-1 and TRBJ2-5; D gene uncertain. The specimen comprised peripheral blood mononuclear cells (PBMCs), sampled at baseline. The CDR3 is CASSLAMQETQYF. CDR3 nucleotide sequence: TGCGCCAGCAGCTTGGCGATGCAAGAGACCCAGTACTTC.